The entry below gives a single T cell receptor beta chain sequence along with its context. The CDR3 has 15 amino acids. These data originate in a study of Ad26.COV2.S vaccination and SARS-CoV-2 variants. Study information: By the intramuscular route, Ad26.COV2.S was given once, or twice 56 days apart.

This sample's treatment: over 15 received Ad26.COV2.S at low or high dose, single or two shots; 5 received placebo; per-sample allocation not given. Sampling occurred on day 63 after the first vaccine or placebo injection. The data were produced by immunoSEQ multiplex PCR, yet TCRdb's version contains in-frame clones alone and is incomplete. The table lists roughly 350,000 clones, approximately 90% of them singletons. V is TRBV21-1 and J is TRBJ2-3; the table names TRBD2, a call not compared with the DNA. TRBV21-1 is recorded as a pseudogene. The clonotype was recovered from a person aged 18-65 years who received the Ad26.COV2.S COVID-19 vaccine or a placebo. This specimen consisted of peripheral blood, obtained in a trial of Ad26.COV2.S vaccine versus placebo. The CDR3 protein is CASIPKSSSTDTQYF. The CDR3 DNA sequence: TGTGCCAGCATCCCGAAGAGTTCTAGCACAGATACGCAGTATTTT.